This T cell receptor (beta chain) was captured in a study of blood T cells in healthy people across ages (dated by TCRdb to 2015 to 2017). Looking at the study overall: In model experiments, roughly one uniquely barcoded TCR beta cDNA molecule per two T cells was captured by template switching. To avoid experimental bias, donors of different ages were distributed randomly across sequencing lanes. The study measured age-related changes in TCR beta repertoire diversity using deep sequencing normalized with unique cDNA molecular identifiers. Using the same blood draw, the study looked at two additional independent replicas of 1 million unique cDNA reads for two donors, one aged 18 to 30 and the other aged 80 or older. The donors were divided into four age groups: young (average around 17 years), middle-aged (around 41), aged (roughly 66) and long-lived (around 80).

A remark on this clonotype: Its antigen remains unidentified. A read error is possible here, since a much larger clone lies one base away.

V and J are truncated by 7 bases and 2 bases respectively, leaving an intervening sequence of 15 bases. The cysteine opens and the phenylalanine closes a CDR3 of 14 amino acids. CDR3 DNA only is kept here, 42 bases in frame from base 1. Looking up the germline V gene (reference sequence) yields CDR1 SGHNT and CDR2 YYREEE. The roughly 39 donors, aged 6 to 90 years, were systemically healthy Caucasian individuals from Russia. Ten milliliters of peripheral blood were drawn from each donor into EDTA-treated Vacutainer tubes. Ficoll-Paque density-gradient centrifugation was used to isolate PBMCs, with at least 6.5 million per sample. Trizol reagent was used to extract total RNA from the PBMCs, yielding at least 5 micrograms per sample. Naive CD45RAhigh/CD27high T cell percentages were measured by flow cytometry on a PBMC aliquot from every donor. Libraries were constructed by 5' RACE. Sequencing was performed on an Illumina HiSeq 2500. A second PCR of roughly 7 to 11 cycles was performed with a sample-barcoded 5' primer and a J-beta primer mix. A unique molecular identifier was introduced onto each TCR beta cDNA molecule by a template-switch 5' adaptor carrying 12 random nucleotides. At least 2.5 million CDR3-containing paired-end reads were obtained from each sample. First-strand cDNA was synthesized from all RNA with the Mint cDNA synthesis kit, primed by a TRBC-specific oligonucleotide. Following uracil-DNA glycosylase treatment, a first 18-cycle PCR with universal primers M1SS and BC2_uni_R was performed on all cDNA. In the authors' own workflow: For normalization, 1 million high-quality reads were randomly selected from each sample, with every read carrying a distinct molecular identifier. Reads with shared molecular identifiers were discarded instead of being binned into consensus sequences. CDR3 identification, clonotype clustering and error correction used MiTCR with a Q25 quality threshold and the strictest error-elimination algorithm. A nonparametric unseen species model with Euler transformation was used to estimate lower-bound total TCR beta diversity. The public sequencing data were trimmed at Q25 with fastp and processed into clonotypes with MiXCR by TCRdb, which kept only in-frame beta chains. A single entry per CDR3 protein holds the most common genes and DNA from its merged rows. For this entry, the V and J calls and clone size follow TCRdb and not the study's own pipeline. The sample table contains 1.5 million to 2 million distinct CDR3 sequences; only one count was recorded for approximately 28% of them. Over 7% of the sample comes from the top ten.

Study-wide conclusions, independent of this receptor: Because profiling used bulk unsorted PBMCs, naive and antigen-experienced compartments could not be compared conclusively. Compared with the aged group, the long-lived group had more naive CD4+ T cells, fewer expanded clones and increased TCR diversity, suggesting age selection. Observed TCR beta diversity correlated strongly with the percentage of naive T cells measured by flow cytometry. Estimates of total diversity based on one million sequenced T cells were considered lower bounds and underestimates. Because donor CMV infection status was unknown, age-related changes in expanded clonotypes were potentially confounded. As age increased, observed TCR beta diversity per million T cells dropped in a roughly linear way, and a significant reduction was already evident by age 40.

This TCR was sampled from a woman aged 30 to 39 in good health. Sequences were obtained from blood. The chain joins TRBV5-4 to TRBJ1-2; TRBD1 is perhaps the D gene, given 6 matching bases. The DNA sequence is as follows: TGTGCCAGCGTCCCGGGGGGCGCCAACTATGGCTACACCTTC. This encodes CASVPGGANYGYTF.